Listed below are T cell receptor beta chains from one sample, sequenced in a study of blood T cell repertoires in COVID-19. The repertoire was sequenced with immunoSEQ multiplex PCR; TCRdb's copy has only in-frame clones and lacks some. In the table there are a few hundred thousand clones, around 86% of which are singletons. What was sequenced was peripheral blood. These receptors originate from a human donor in a cohort sampled during active COVID-19. CDR3s leave out the opening cysteine and the closing phenylalanine or tryptophan. Fields, in order: J gene, V gene, CDR3 protein.

TRBJ2-7	TRBV4-2	ASSQEAGLPYEQY
TRBJ2-4	TRBV27	ASSPRGGPLAKNIQY
TRBJ1-1	TRBV29-1	SVRPGGANTEAF
TRBJ2-7	TRBV6-5	ASRPGQVGREQY
TRBJ2-2	TRBV5-5	ARRGRGGGDTGELF
TRBJ1-4	TRBV30	AWSDSRGIGKLF
TRBJ2-1	TRBV7-2	ASSFDRGQWNEQF
TRBJ1-2	TRBV5-1	ASSLEGGPGGYT
TRBJ2-3	TRBV3-1/TRBV3-2	ASSTRTGGTDTQY
TRBJ2-4	TRBV11-2	ASSLGRREGLAKNIQY
TRBJ1-4	TRBV2	ASSEPGSNEKLF
TRBJ2-3	TRBV12-2	ASRPRPGTSTDTQY
TRBJ2-3	TRBV4-1	ASSQDQGEDTQY
TRBJ1-6	TRBV7-9	ASATGTGDSPLH
TRBJ1-2	TRBV19	ASSSSGTGGANGYT
TRBJ2-1	TRBV7-8	ASSRELAGGPDYNEQF
TRBJ1-2	TRBV29-1	SVEEGGTVYGYT
TRBJ1-6	TRBV28	ASTQGQNNSPLH